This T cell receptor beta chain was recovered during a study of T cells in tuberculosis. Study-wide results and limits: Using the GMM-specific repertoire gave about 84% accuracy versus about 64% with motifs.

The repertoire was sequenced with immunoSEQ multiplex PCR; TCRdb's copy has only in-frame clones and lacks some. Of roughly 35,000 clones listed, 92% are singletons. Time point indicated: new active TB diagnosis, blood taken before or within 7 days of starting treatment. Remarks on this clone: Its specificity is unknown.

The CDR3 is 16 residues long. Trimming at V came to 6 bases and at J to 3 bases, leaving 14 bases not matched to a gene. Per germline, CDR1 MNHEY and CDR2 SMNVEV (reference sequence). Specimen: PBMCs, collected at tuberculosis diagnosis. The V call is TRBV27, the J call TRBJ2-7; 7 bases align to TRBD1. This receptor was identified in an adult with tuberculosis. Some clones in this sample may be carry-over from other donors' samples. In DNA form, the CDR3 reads TGTGCCAGCAGAACATTATGGACAGGCGAAGACTACGAGCAGTACTTC. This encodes CASRTLWTGEDYEQYF.